This TCR beta chain was profiled in a study of shared clonotypes between healthy human individuals. Study context: In total, the donors were a couple of women and three men aged 18 to 49.

CDR1 is SGHDN, CDR2 FVKESK, per germline. The CDR3 consists of 16 residues. Trimming left V 0 bases short and J 4 bases short, with 15 bases between. Original data processing: ImmunoSEQ only sent back junction sequences with no quality scores, so filtering was done differently. Method: immunoSEQ multiplex PCR; TCRdb's copy keeps in-frame clones and lacks some. That table is the source of V, J and clone size, and D and trimming were worked out from the DNA. The sample carries roughly 570,000 clones, roughly 98% recorded once. Study-wide results and caveats: Richness estimates generally favored naive over memory subsets.

Positive CCR7 selection of CD45RO-negative cells yielded the naive CD8 cells, and terminally differentiated effector memory CD45RA+ cells were excluded. Adult donors, all healthy and HIV-negative, had no recent acute infections or vaccinations. As for this clone: No antigen is known for it.

V is TRBV14 and J is TRBJ1-2; perhaps TRBD1 as D (5 bases). The clonotype was recovered from a man aged 25-40 years in good health. The sequenced material came from naive CD8+ T cells sorted from blood. The CDR3 reads CASSQEGEGSPYGYTF. In nucleotides, the CDR3 is TGTGCCAGCAGCCAAGAGGGGGAGGGGTCCCCCTATGGCTACACCTTC.